This T cell receptor (beta chain) was sequenced in a study of cytomegalovirus exposure and HLA in healthy donors. Study-level information: The 130 or so validation repertoires and the roughly 700 first-cohort repertoires shared a platform, a later analysis reported.

The assay was immunoSEQ multiplex PCR, and TCRdb's table has in-frame clones only and misses some. Of around 180,000 clones in the sample, approximately 84% were seen once. Germline CDR1 MNHEY, CDR2 SVGAGI. CDR3 length: 14 amino acids. Trimming shortened V by 2 bases and J by 1 base, and 6 bases separated the two germline ends. Of note for this clone: No antigen is known for it.

Study results and caveats: The tendency of first-cohort TCR clusters to co-occur in the 120 or so validation repertoires was the finding of a later analysis.

Separation from the roughly 670-subject first cohort characterized the roughly 120-subject validation cohort, to which the donors belonged. The TCR comes from a man aged 18 to 35 in good health and CMV-seropositive. The material sequenced was PBMCs. This rearrangement joins TRBV6-5 to TRBJ2-1; tentatively, D is TRBD2 (5 bases). The CDR3 sequence: CASSYGSSYNEQFF. CDR3 coding DNA: TGTGCCAGCAGTTACGGGAGTTCCTACAATGAGCAGTTCTTC.